The 14 T cell receptor beta chains below all came from one sample that was sequenced in a study of T cell changes during pregnancy in multiple sclerosis. Here immunoSEQ multiplex PCR was the method, and the copy in TCRdb shows in-frame clones only, minus some. The sample lists around 39,000 clones, roughly 90% seen once, with under 5% in the top ten. Source: CD8+ T cells from peripheral blood mononuclear cells, taken in the first trimester of pregnancy. The receptors here all came from a female donor with multiple sclerosis, enrolled in a pregnancy study.

This sequence joins TRBV6-1 and TRBJ1-4; D is possibly TRBD1 (5 bases). Germline-derived CDR1 and CDR2 are MNHNS and SASEGT. V was trimmed by 1 base and J by 0 bases, leaving 9 bases between them. This CDR3 comprises 16 residues. The CDR3 here is CASSEVGPATNEKLFF. CDR3 coding DNA: TGTGCCAGCAGTGAAGTGGGGCCGGCAACTAATGAAAAACTGTTTTTT.

The rearrangement joins TRBV6-4 to TRBJ2-3, with 7 bases that match TRBD1. The CDR3 extends over 15 amino acids. CDR1 and CDR2 (germline): MRHNA, SNTAGT. V lost 0 bases to trimming and J lost 5 bases; unmatched junction nucleotides: 5. The CDR3 bases are TGTGCCAGCAGTGACTCGCGGCAGGGGGTAGATACGCAGTATTTT. It yields the protein CASSDSRQGVDTQYF.

This chain connects TRBV27 to TRBJ2-3, with TRBD1 as a possible D gene (5 bases). CDR1 and CDR2 (germline): MNHEY, SMNVEV (reference sequence). The ends were cut back, 1 base at V and 2 bases at J, with 10 bases in the middle. This CDR3 has 15 residues. CDR3 sequence (DNA): TGTGCCAGCAGTTTATTGGGGCGCCCCACAGATACGCAGTATTTT. Protein: CASSLLGRPTDTQYF.

The chain joins TRBV7-9 to TRBJ2-2; no definite D call. This CDR3 has 14 amino acids. V lost 5 bases, J lost 1 base, and 8 bases lay in between. In germline, CDR1 is SEHNR, CDR2 FQNEAQ (reference sequence). This CDR3 is CASSPRQNTGELFF. CDR3 coding DNA: TGTGCCAGCAGCCCAAGACAGAACACCGGGGAGCTGTTTTTT. Complete variable domain (other parts from reference TRBV7-9 and TRBJ2-2): DTGVSQNPRHKITKRGQNVTFRCDPISEHNRLYWYRQTLGQGPEFLTYFQNEAQLEKSRLLSDRFSAERPKGSFSTLEIQRTEQGDSAMYLCASSPRQNTGELFFGEGSRLTVL.

CDR3 amino acids: CASRETGNTEAFF. In DNA, the CDR3 is TGTGCCAGTAGGGAGACAGGGAATACTGAAGCTTTCTTT. This rearrangement joins TRBV19 to TRBJ1-1, with TRBD1 identical over 7 bases. The length of the CDR3 is 13 residues. Germline V gives CDR1 LNHDA, CDR2 SQIVND (reference sequence). Trimming at V came to 6 bases and at J to 5 bases, leaving 6 bases not matched to a gene.

V and J are TRBV6-6 and TRBJ1-2; D is unresolved. The germline V gene encodes CDR1 MNHNY and CDR2 SVGAGI (reference sequence). Trimming took 4 bases from V and 10 from J, leaving 10 bases between them. The CDR3 has 11 amino acids. In DNA, the CDR3 is TGTGCCAGCAGTTCTTCAGCGGACTACACCTTC. Its translation: CASSSSADYTF.

The chain is built from TRBV25-1 and TRBJ1-5, with D hard to call. The CDR3 spans 15 residues. Germline CDR1 reads MGHDK; CDR2 reads SYGVNS. Trimming shortened V by 2 bases and J by 3 bases, and 11 bases separated the two germline ends. For the CDR3, the DNA is TGTGCCAGCAGTGAAAGCGAAGAGTTCAATCAGCCCCAGCATTTT. This translates into CASSESEEFNQPQHF.

This clone was recorded a few times. The J gene is TRBJ2-3, the V gene TRBV20-1; D remains ambiguous. Germline V lookup: CDR1 DFQATT, CDR2 SNEGSKA (reference sequence). The CDR3 is 11 amino acids. Trimming stripped 6 bases from V and 6 bases from J, with 10 bases between. The CDR3 is CSARFSDTQYF. The DNA for the CDR3 is TGCAGTGCCCGTTTTTCCGATACGCAGTATTTT.

This rearrangement joins TRBV27 to TRBJ1-3; D is perhaps TRBD1 (5 bases). This CDR3 region has 14 residues. Germline CDR1 MNHEY, CDR2 SMNVEV (reference sequence). Trimming removed 5 bases from V and 4 bases from J, with 12 bases in between. CDR3 nucleotide sequence: TGTGCCAGCAGTATAACAGGTTCCGGAAACACCATATATTTT. It yields the protein CASSITGSGNTIYF.

The chain recombines TRBV4-2 with TRBJ1-6; 9 positions agree with TRBD1. Per germline, CDR1 LGHNA and CDR2 YNFKEQ. The CDR3 length is 16 residues. The ends lost 0 bases at V and 7 bases at J; junction bases unmatched: 4. The CDR3 DNA sequence: TGTGCCAGCAGCCAAGATCCCGGGACAGGGAATTCACCCCTCCACTTT. This sequence encodes CASSQDPGTGNSPLHF.

The rearrangement links TRBV9 to TRBJ2-5; TRBD1 aligns across 7 bases. The V and J ends lost 0 bases and 5 bases, in that order; junction bases with no gene match: 16. Germline V gene lookup returns CDR1 SGDLS and CDR2 YYNGEE. The CDR3 totals 18 residues. CDR3 in amino acids: CASSVAAETGIGRETQYF. The CDR3 nucleotides read TGTGCCAGCAGCGTAGCGGCCGAGACAGGGATTGGACGGGAGACCCAGTACTTC.

This clone was found a few times. V is TRBV6-4 and J is TRBJ1-2; the match to TRBD1 covers 9 bases. The CDR3 covers 15 residues. Per germline, CDR1 MRHNA and CDR2 SNTAGT. Trimming removed 3 bases from V and 8 bases from J; junction bases left unmatched: 10. CDR3: CASSDTRTGAGGYTF. Here the CDR3 DNA reads TGTGCCAGCAGTGATACGCGGACAGGGGCGGGAGGCTACACCTTC.

The chain joins TRBV7-2 to TRBJ2-7, with 11 bases lining up with TRBD2. Per the germline V gene, CDR1 is SGHTA and CDR2 is FQGNSA. The ends lost 1 base at V and 3 bases at J; junction bases unmatched: 5. CDR3 length: 16 residues. CDR3 DNA sequence: TGTGCCAGCAGCTTAGAGGGGACTAGCGGTAACTACGAGCAGTACTTC. Residues: CASSLEGTSGNYEQYF.

The chain's CDR3 is CAWETGTSSFYEQYF. For the CDR3, the DNA is TGTGCCTGGGAAACCGGGACTAGTAGTTTCTACGAGCAGTACTTC. The gene calls are TRBV30 and TRBJ2-7; 8 bases are a match to TRBD2. The CDR3 extends over 15 amino acids. V dropped 5 bases and J dropped 3; count of bases not matched to a gene: 12. Germline V CDR1 and CDR2: GTSNPN, SVGIG (reference sequence).